A selection of T cell receptor beta chains follows, all from one sample in a study of cytomegalovirus exposure and HLA in healthy donors. The data were produced by immunoSEQ multiplex PCR, yet TCRdb's version contains in-frame clones alone and is incomplete. The table records about 200,000 clones, less than 85% of them present only once. The source material was PBMCs. These receptors were taken from a young woman in good health and CMV-seronegative. Each CDR3 is given with its conserved first and last residue.

v_call	cdr3_length	cdr3_aa
TRBV11-2	15	CASSLSSQANTEAFF
TRBV5-1	14	CASSWDRPNYGYTF
TRBV27	15	CASSPSRGPFEGYTF
TRBV5-1	16	CASSSEIQGAPHEQYF
TRBV4-2	16	CASSQDWGGRANEQFF
TRBV6-1	15	CASSDYAGTNEKLFF
TRBV30	15	CAWSVKLAGITEQYF
TRBV5-1	14	CASSSDRVGGELFF
TRBV27	11	CASRYRGEQYF
TRBV6-1	15	CASSASGQGYYEQYF